One sample yielded the 6 T cell receptor beta chains listed below, sequenced in a study of beta chain features in type 1 diabetes. Since all of the isolated RNA was reverse transcribed, expressed TCRB transcripts were what got sequenced. Assay used: immunoSEQ multiplex PCR; TCRdb lists only in-frame clones, some missing. The sample lists under 150,000 clones, around 7% occurring once. Material for sequencing was central memory CD4+ T cells from blood. The receptors originated from a woman aged 30 to 39 in good health.

The rearrangement joins TRBV6-1 to TRBJ2-7, with 7 nucleotides matching TRBD1. The V gene end was trimmed by 2 bases and the J gene end by 1 base; junction bases not matched to a gene: 11. This CDR3 has 17 residues. CDR1 is MNHNS and CDR2 is SASEGT in the germline V gene. The CDR3: CASSERLRQGVSYEQYF. The DNA for the CDR3 is TGTGCCAGCAGTGAACGATTGAGACAGGGCGTATCCTACGAGCAGTACTTC.

This clone was seen a few times. The J gene is TRBJ1-1, the V gene TRBV29-1; 7 bases map to TRBD1. Unmatched junction bases numbered 5, after V lost 4 bases and J lost 0 bases. Germline lookup yields CDR1 SQVTM and CDR2 ANQGSEA. The CDR3 covers 14 residues. DNA of the CDR3: TGCAGCGTTGGAATGACAGGGATGAACACTGAAGCTTTCTTT. Its protein is CSVGMTGMNTEAFF.

CDR3 DNA: TGTGCCAGCAGCTTAGAAGGTCCAGGGGGCACCGGGGAGCTGTTTTTT. Its translation is CASSLEGPGGTGELFF. The chain uses TRBV7-2 and TRBJ2-2; 7 nucleotides agree with TRBD1. CDR1 and CDR2 (germline): SGHTA, FQGNSA. The length of the CDR3 is 16 residues. The V and J ends lost 1 base and 4 bases, in that order; junction bases with no gene match: 6.

The chain uses TRBV5-4 and TRBJ2-7; TRBD1 aligns across 11 bases. The CDR3 length is 14 residues. The germline CDR1 and CDR2 sequences are SGHNT and YYREEE (reference sequence). J was trimmed by 7 bases and V by 2 bases; bases with no gene match: 5. The CDR3 nucleotides read TGTGCCAGCAGCTTTCCGGGACAGGGGGTAGAGCAGTACTTC. This translates into CASSFPGQGVEQYF.

There are a few counts of this clone. V is TRBV2 and J is TRBJ2-1; 14 bases match TRBD2. Germline CDR1 and CDR2: SNHLY and FYNNEI. Germline trimming cut 6 bases from V and 6 bases from J; bases unmatched to any gene: 4. The CDR3 is 15 amino acids. The CDR3 sequence: CASSVGTSGSNEQFF. The DNA of the CDR3 is TGTGCCAGCAGCGTAGGGACTAGCGGGAGCAATGAGCAGTTCTTC.

This clone was found many times. J is TRBJ2-3 and V is TRBV19, with D possibly TRBD1 on 6 matching bases. Germline loops: CDR1 LNHDA, CDR2 SQIVND (reference sequence). The CDR3 covers 14 residues. Trimming removed 5 bases from V and 2 bases from J, with 11 bases in between. This chain's CDR3 is CASSRRDTTDTQYF. Here the CDR3 DNA reads TGTGCCAGTAGTCGCCGGGACACCACAGATACGCAGTATTTT.